The clone carrying this T cell receptor beta chain is a singleton in its sample. The data originate from a study of OX40 agonist ivuxolimab in advanced cancers. Trimming shortened V by 3 bases and J by 1 base, and 15 bases separated the two germline ends. Germline CDR1 and CDR2: MNHNS and SASEGT. This CDR3 comprises 16 residues. This table comes from immunoSEQ multiplex PCR, and its TCRdb copy is limited to in-frame clones, with some not included. The sample holds about 26,000 clones, 88% seen once. The chain joins TRBV6-1 to TRBJ1-2, with unresolved D. The sequenced sample was CD4+ or CD8+ T cells sorted from blood, obtained in a trial of the OX40 agonist ivuxolimab. This TCR came from an adult with an advanced solid tumor such as melanoma, head and neck, liver or kidney cancer. In DNA form, the CDR3 reads TGTGCCAGCAGTGATGCGCTTTTCACAGTTAACTATGGCTACACCTTC. Residues: CASSDALFTVNYGYTF.